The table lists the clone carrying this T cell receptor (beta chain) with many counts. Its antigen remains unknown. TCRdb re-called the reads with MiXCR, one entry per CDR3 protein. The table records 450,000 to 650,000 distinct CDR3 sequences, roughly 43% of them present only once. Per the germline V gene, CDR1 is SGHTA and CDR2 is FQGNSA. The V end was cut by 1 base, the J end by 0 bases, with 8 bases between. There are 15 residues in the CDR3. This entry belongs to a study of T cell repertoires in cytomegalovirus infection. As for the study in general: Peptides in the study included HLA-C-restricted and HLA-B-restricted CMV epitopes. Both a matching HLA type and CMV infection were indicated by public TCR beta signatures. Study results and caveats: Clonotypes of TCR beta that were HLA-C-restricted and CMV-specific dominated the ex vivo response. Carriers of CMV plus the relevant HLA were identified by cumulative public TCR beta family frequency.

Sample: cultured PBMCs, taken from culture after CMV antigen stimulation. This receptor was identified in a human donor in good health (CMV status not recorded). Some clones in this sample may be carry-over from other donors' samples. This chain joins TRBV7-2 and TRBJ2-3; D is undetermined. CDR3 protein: CASSLDGGSTDTQYF. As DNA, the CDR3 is TGTGCCAGCAGCTTAGACGGCGGAAGCACAGATACGCAGTATTTT. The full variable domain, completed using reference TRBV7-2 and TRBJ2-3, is GAGVSQSPSNKVTEKGKDVELRCDPISGHTALYWYRQSLGQGLEFLIYFQGNSAPDKSGLPSDRFSAERTGGSVSTLTIQRTQQEDSAVYLCASSLDGGSTDTQYFGPGTRLTVL.